This T cell receptor beta chain came from a study of control samples from healthy donors and cancer patients. This clone was found a few times. Libraries were prepared by immunoSEQ multiplex PCR; TCRdb keeps only in-frame clonotypes and omits some of them. The repertoire holds about 75,000 clones, with around 84% as singletons. Trimming removed 2 bases from V and 5 bases from J, with 12 bases in between. CDR3 length: 14 residues. In germline, CDR1 is LGHDT, CDR2 YNNKEL (reference sequence). Sequences were obtained from blood. This TCR was recovered from a man aged 50 to 59 in good health. V is TRBV3-1 (or the pseudogene TRBV3-2) and J is TRBJ1-1, with D possibly TRBD1 on 5 matching bases. CDR3 sequence (DNA): TGTGCCAGCAGCCAACCAGGGCCGAGGACTGAAGCTTTCTTT. Translation: CASSQPGPRTEAFF.